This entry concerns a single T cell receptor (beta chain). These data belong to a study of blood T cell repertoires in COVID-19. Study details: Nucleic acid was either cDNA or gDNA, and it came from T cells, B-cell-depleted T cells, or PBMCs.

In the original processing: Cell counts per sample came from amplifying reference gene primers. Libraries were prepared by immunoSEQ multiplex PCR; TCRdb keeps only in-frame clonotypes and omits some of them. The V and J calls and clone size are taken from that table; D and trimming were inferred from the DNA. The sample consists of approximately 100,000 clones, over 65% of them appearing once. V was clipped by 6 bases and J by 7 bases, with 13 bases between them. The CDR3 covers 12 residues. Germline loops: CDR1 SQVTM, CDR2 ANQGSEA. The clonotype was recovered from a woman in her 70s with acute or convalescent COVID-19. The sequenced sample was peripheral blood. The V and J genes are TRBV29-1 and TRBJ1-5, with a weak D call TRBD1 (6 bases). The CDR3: CSVQGLGQPQHF. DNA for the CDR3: TGCAGCGTACAGGGTTTGGGACAGCCCCAGCATTTT.